Given below is one T cell receptor (beta chain) in context. Participants, roughly 18 to 89 years old, spanned around 25 US areas. Cohorts were based on clinical histories the participants reported. Before being deemed recovered, Cohort 3 donors had two negative PCRs, clearance, or symptom resolution. The data stem from a study of blood T cell repertoires in COVID-19. Across the whole study: Both acute and convalescent COVID-19 samples were obtained from the United States, Italy and Spain.

The germline V gene has CDR1 SGHRS and CDR2 YFSETQ. The V and J ends lost 2 bases and 3 bases, in that order; junction bases with no gene match: 1. This CDR3 is built from 15 residues. Sequenced by immunoSEQ multiplex PCR; TCRdb stores in-frame clones only, minus some. The sample includes some 490,000 clones, approximately 90% of them seen just once. The TCR was taken from a woman aged 60 to 75 who had recovered from COVID-19. The sample consisted of PBMCs or T cells enriched from blood (not recorded which). V gene TRBV5-1 combines with J gene TRBJ1-6, with 8 bases aligning to TRBD1. The CDR3 region is CASSLQGDYNSPLHF. CDR3 coding DNA: TGCGCCAGCAGCTTACAGGGGGACTATAATTCACCCCTCCACTTT.